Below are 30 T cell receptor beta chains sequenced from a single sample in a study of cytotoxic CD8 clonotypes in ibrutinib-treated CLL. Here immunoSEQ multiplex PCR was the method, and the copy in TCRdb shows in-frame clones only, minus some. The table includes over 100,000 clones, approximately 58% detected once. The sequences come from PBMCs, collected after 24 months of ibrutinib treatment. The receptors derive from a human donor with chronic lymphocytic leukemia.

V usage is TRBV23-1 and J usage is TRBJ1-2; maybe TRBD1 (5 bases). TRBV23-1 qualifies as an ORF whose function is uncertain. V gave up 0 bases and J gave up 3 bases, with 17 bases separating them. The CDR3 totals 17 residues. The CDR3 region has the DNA TGCGCCAGCAGTCAATCGGAGGGGCTCGGGGAAGACTATGGCTACACCTTC. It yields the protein CASSQSEGLGEDYGYTF.

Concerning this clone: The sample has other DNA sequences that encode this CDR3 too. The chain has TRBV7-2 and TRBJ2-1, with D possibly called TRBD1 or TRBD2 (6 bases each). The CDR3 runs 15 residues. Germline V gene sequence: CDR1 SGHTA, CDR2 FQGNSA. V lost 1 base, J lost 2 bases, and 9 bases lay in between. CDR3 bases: TGTGCCAGCAGCTTAGGAGGGGGGCCCTACAATGAGCAGTTCTTC. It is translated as CASSLGGGPYNEQFF.

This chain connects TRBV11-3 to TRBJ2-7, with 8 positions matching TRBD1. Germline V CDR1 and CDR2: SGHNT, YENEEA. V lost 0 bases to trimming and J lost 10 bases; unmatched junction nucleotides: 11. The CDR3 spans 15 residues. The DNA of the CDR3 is TGTGCCAGCAGCTTAGACCCGGGACAGGAGTCTCCACAGTACTTC. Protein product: CASSLDPGQESPQYF.

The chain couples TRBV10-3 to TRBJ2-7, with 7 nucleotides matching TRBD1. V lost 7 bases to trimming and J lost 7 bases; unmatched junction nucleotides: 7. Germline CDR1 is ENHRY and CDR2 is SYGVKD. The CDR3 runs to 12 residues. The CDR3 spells CAITQDRSEQYF. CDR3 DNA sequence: TGTGCCATCACTCAGGACAGGTCGGAGCAGTACTTC.

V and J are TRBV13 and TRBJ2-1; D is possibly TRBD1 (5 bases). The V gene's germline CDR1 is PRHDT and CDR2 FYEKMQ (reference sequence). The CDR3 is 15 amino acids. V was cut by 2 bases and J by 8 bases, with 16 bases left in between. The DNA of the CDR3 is TGTGCCAGCAGCTTACGAGCAGTCACAGGCGATGAGCAGTTCTTC. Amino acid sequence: CASSLRAVTGDEQFF.

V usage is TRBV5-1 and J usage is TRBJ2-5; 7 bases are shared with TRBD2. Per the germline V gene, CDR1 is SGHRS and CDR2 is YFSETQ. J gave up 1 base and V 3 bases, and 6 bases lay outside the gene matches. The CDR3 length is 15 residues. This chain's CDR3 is CASSSQAGPQETQYF. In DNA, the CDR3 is TGCGCCAGCAGCTCCCAAGCGGGGCCCCAAGAGACCCAGTACTTC.

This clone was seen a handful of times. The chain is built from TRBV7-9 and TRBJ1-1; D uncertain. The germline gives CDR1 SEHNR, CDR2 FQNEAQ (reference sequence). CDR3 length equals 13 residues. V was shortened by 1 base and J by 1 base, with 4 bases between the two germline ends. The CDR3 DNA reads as TGTGCCAGCAGCTTAGAGGAGAACACTGAAGCTTTCTTT. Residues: CASSLEENTEAFF.

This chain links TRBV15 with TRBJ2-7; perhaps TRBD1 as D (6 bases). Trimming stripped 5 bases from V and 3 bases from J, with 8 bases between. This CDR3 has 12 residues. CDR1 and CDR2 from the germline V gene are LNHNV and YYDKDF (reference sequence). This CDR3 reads CATSGQYYEQYF. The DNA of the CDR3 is TGTGCCACCAGCGGACAGTACTACGAGCAGTACTTC.

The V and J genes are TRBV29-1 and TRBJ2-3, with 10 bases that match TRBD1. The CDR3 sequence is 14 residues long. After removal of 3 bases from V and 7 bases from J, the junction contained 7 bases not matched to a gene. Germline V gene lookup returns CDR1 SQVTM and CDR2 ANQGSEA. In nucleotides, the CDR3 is TGCAGCGTTGACCGACAGGGGGCCGGAAATACGCAGTATTTT. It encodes CSVDRQGAGNTQYF.

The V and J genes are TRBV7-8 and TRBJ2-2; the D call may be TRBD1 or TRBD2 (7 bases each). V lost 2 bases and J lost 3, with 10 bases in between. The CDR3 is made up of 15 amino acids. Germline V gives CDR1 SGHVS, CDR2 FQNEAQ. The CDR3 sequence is CASSLQGGHTGELFF. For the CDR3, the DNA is TGTGCCAGCAGCTTACAGGGGGGGCACACCGGGGAGCTGTTTTTT.

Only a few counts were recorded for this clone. DNA of the CDR3: TGTGCCAGCAGTGGAGGGGGCAAGCAGCAGACTGAAGCTTTCTTT. Translation gives CASSGGGKQQTEAFF. V gene TRBV25-1 combines with J gene TRBJ1-1, with 7 bases aligning to TRBD1. CDR1 is MGHDK and CDR2 is SYGVNS in the germline V gene. V trimming: 4 bases; J trimming: 5 bases; junction bases outside the gene matches: 10. The CDR3 is 15 amino acids.

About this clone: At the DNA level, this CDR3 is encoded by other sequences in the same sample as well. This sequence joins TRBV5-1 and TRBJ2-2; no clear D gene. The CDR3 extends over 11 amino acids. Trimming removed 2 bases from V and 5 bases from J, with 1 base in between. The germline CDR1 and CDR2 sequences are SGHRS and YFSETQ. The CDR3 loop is CASSFTGELFF. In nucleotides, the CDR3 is TGCGCCAGCAGCTTTACCGGGGAGCTGTTTTTT. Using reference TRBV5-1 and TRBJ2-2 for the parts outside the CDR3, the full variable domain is KAGVTQTPRYLIKTRGQQVTLSCSPISGHRSVSWYQQTPGQGLQFLFEYFSETQRNKGNFPGRFSGRQFSNSRSEMNVSTLELGDSALYLCASSFTGELFFGEGSRLTVL.

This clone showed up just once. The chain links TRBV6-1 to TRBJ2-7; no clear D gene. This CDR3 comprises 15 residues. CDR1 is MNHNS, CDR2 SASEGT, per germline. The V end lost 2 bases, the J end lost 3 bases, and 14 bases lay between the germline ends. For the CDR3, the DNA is TGTGCCAGCAGTGAAAATCGACCCGGCTACTACGAGCAGTACTTC. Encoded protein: CASSENRPGYYEQYF.

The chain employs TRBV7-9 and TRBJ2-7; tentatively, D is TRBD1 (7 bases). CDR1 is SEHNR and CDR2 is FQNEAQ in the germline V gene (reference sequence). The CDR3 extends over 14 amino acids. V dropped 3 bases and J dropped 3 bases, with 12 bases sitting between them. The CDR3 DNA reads TGTGCCAGCAGCTTCAGGGGGGTTGGCTACGAGCAGTACTTC. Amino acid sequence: CASSFRGVGYEQYF.

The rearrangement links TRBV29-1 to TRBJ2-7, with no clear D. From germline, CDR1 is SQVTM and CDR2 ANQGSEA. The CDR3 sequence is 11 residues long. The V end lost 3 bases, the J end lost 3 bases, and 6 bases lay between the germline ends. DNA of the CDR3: TGCAGCGTTGATCGAGGCTACGAGCAGTACTTC. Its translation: CSVDRGYEQYF.

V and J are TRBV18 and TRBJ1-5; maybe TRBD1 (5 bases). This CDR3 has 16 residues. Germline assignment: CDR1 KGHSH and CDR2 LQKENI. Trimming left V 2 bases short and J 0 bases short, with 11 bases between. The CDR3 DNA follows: TGTGCCAGCTCACCAGTGGAGGGACCTAGCAATCAGCCCCAGCATTTT. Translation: CASSPVEGPSNQPQHF.

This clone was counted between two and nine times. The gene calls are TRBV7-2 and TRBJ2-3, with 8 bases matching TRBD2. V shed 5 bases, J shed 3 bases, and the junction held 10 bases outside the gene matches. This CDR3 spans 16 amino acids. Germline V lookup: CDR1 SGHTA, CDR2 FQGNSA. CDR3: CASSLRPAGVTDTQYF. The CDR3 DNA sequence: TGTGCCAGCAGCCTGAGACCAGCGGGGGTGACAGATACGCAGTATTTT.

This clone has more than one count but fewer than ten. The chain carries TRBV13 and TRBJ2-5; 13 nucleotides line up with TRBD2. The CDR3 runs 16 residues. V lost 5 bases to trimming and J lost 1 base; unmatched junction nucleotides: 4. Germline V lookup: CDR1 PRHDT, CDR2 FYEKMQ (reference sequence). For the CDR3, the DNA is TGTGCCAGCAGCCCTAGGACTAGCGGGGGCCAAGAGACCCAGTACTTC. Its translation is CASSPRTSGGQETQYF.

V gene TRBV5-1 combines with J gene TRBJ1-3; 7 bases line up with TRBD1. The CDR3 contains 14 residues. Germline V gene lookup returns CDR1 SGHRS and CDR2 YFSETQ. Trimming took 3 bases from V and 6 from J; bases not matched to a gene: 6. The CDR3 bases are TGCGCCAGCAGCTGGGGACAGACTGAAAACACCATATATTTT. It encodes CASSWGQTENTIYF.

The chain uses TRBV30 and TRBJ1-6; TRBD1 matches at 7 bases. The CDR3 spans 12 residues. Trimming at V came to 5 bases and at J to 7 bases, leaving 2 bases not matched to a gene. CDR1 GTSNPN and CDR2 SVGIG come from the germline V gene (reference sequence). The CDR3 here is CAWGTVNSPLHF. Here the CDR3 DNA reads TGTGCCTGGGGGACAGTAAATTCACCCCTCCACTTT.

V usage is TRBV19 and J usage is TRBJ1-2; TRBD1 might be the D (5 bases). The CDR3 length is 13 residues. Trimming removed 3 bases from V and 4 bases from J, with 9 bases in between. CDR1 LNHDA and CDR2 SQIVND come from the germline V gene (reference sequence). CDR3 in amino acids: CASSIGQGYGYTF. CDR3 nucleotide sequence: TGTGCCAGTAGTATTGGGCAGGGCTATGGCTACACCTTC.

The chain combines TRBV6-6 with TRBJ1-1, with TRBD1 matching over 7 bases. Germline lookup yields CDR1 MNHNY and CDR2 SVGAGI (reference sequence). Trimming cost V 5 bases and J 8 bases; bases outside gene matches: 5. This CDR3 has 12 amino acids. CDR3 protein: CASSLGTEEAFF. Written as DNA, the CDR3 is TGTGCCAGCAGTCTTGGGACAGAAGAAGCTTTCTTT.

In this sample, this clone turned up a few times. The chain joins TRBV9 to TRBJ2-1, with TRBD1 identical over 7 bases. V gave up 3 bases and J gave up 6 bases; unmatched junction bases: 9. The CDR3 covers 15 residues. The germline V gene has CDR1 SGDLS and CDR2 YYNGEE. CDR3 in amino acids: CASSAGTVVFNEQFF. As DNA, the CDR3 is TGTGCCAGCAGCGCCGGGACAGTAGTTTTCAATGAGCAGTTCTTC.

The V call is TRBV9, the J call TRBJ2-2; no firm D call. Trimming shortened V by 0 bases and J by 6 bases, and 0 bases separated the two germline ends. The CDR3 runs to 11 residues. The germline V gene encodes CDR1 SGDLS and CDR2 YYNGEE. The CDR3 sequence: CASSVAGELFF. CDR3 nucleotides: TGTGCCAGCAGCGTAGCCGGGGAGCTGTTTTTT.

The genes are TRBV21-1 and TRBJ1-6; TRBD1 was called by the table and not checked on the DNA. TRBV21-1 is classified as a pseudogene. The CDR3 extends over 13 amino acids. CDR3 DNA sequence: TGTGCCAGCACCCCCCAGGGGAATTCACCCCTCCACTTT. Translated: CASTPQGNSPLHF.

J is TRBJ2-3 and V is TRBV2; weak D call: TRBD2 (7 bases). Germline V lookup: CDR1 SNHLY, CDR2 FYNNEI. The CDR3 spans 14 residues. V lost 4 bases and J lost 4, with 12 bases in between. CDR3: CASSGLGGADTQYF. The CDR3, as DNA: TGTGCCAGCAGTGGACTAGGGGGGGCAGATACGCAGTATTTT.

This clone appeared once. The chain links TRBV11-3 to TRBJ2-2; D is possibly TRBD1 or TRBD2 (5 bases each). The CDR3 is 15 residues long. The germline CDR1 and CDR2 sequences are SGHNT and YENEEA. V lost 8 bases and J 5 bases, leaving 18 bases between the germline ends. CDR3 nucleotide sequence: TGTGCCAGCTCCCCTCAGGGAGTAGAAACCGGGGAGCTGTTTTTT. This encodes CASSPQGVETGELFF.

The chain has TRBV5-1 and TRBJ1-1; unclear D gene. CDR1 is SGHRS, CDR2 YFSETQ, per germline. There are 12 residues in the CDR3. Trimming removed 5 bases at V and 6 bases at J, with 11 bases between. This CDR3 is CASRDGASEAFF. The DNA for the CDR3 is TGCGCCAGCAGGGACGGAGCGTCTGAAGCTTTCTTT.

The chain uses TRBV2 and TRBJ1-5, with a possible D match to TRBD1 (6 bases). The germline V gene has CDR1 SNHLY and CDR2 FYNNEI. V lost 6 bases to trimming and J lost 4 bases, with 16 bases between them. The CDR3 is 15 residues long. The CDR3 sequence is CASSRDIPRNQPQHF. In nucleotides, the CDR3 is TGTGCCAGCAGCCGGGACATCCCAAGGAATCAGCCCCAGCATTTT.

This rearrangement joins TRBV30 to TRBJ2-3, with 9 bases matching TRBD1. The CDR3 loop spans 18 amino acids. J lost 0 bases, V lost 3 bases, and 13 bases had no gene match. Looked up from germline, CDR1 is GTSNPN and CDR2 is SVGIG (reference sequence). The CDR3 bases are TGTGCCTGGAGCCGCTCCACCGGGACAGGGAGTAGCACAGATACGCAGTATTTT. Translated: CAWSRSTGTGSSTDTQYF.